The 32 T cell receptor beta chains reported below all come from one sample, sequenced in a study of cytomegalovirus exposure and HLA in healthy donors. Sequencing used immunoSEQ multiplex PCR; TCRdb keeps in-frame clones, though not all of them. The sample has about 160,000 clones, approximately 80% seen once; the top ten hold around 2.5%. The sample was PBMCs. The origin of the receptors is a man aged 25-45 years in good health and CMV-seropositive.

The chain joins TRBV7-3 to TRBJ2-3, with TRBD2 matching over 10 bases. J lost 0 bases, V lost 5 bases, and 5 bases had no gene match. CDR1 and CDR2 from the germline V gene are SGHTA and FQGTGA. The CDR3 runs 16 residues. The CDR3 bases are TGTGCCAGCAGCAATGAACTAGCGGGGAGCACAGATACGCAGTATTTT. As protein: CASSNELAGSTDTQYF.

V and J are TRBV4-3 and TRBJ1-4; D remains unclear. This CDR3 contains 13 residues. Trimming took off 4 bases at V and 2 bases at J, with 5 bases between the two ends. Germline V gene sequence: CDR1 LGHNA, CDR2 YSLEER. CDR3 sequence reads: CASSLLTNEKLFF. The CDR3, as DNA: TGCGCCAGCAGCCTCCTGACTAATGAAAAACTGTTTTTT.

This clone was seen a few times. As DNA, the CDR3 is TGCGCCAGCAGCCAGCAGGGGGGCCGGGACAATGAGCAGTTCTTC. This encodes CASSQQGGRDNEQFF. This chain joins TRBV5-1 and TRBJ2-1; possibly TRBD1 for D (7 bases). V was cut by 4 bases and J by 5 bases, with 16 bases left in between. CDR1 is SGHRS, CDR2 YFSETQ, per germline. This CDR3 spans 15 amino acids. Using reference TRBV5-1 and TRBJ2-1 for the parts outside the CDR3, the full variable domain is KAGVTQTPRYLIKTRGQQVTLSCSPISGHRSVSWYQQTPGQGLQFLFEYFSETQRNKGNFPGRFSGRQFSNSRSEMNVSTLELGDSALYLCASSQQGGRDNEQFFGPGTRLTVL.

This chain connects TRBV21-1 to TRBJ2-3; the table gives TRBD2 as D, unverified against the DNA. TRBV21-1 is classified as a pseudogene. The CDR3 has 15 amino acids. Here the CDR3 reads CASSKAEILSDTQYF. The CDR3 bases are TGTGCCAGCAGCAAAGCTGAGATCCTCTCAGATACGCAGTATTTT.

V gene TRBV7-2 combines with J gene TRBJ1-2, with D perhaps TRBD1 (5 bases). In germline, CDR1 is SGHTA, CDR2 FQGNSA. The CDR3 contains 14 residues. V lost 0 bases and J lost 4, with 9 bases in between. CDR3 sequence reads: CASSLAGRLYGYTF. The CDR3 DNA sequence: TGTGCCAGCAGCTTAGCGGGGCGCCTCTATGGCTACACCTTC.

The gene calls are TRBV5-1 and TRBJ1-5; D might be TRBD1 (6 bases). V gave up 4 bases and J gave up 4 bases, with 9 bases separating them. Germline V gene sequence: CDR1 SGHRS, CDR2 YFSETQ. This CDR3 has 13 residues. Here the CDR3 DNA reads TGCGCCAGCAGCGAGGACAGAAATCAGCCCCAGCATTTT. Protein sequence: CASSEDRNQPQHF.

This clone was observed a handful of times. V usage is TRBV19 and J usage is TRBJ2-7; perhaps TRBD2 as D (5 bases). The CDR3 is made up of 15 amino acids. Between the trimmed V and J ends, which lost 3 bases and 7 bases, there was a span of 19 bases. Germline assignment: CDR1 LNHDA and CDR2 SQIVND (reference sequence). The CDR3 DNA reads as TGTGCCAGTAGTATTGGGTCGCCCGTTTGGAGGGAGCAGTACTTC. Residues: CASSIGSPVWREQYF.

DNA for the CDR3: TGTGCCAGCAGTTTCGGTGTAGCGGGGGGGCTGGAGACCCAGTACTTC. Its protein is CASSFGVAGGLETQYF. The rearrangement links TRBV27 to TRBJ2-5; TRBD2 agrees at 11 bases. The CDR3 consists of 16 residues. The trim removed 3 bases at V and 5 bases at J, leaving 8 bases unmatched. CDR1 and CDR2 from the germline V gene are MNHEY and SMNVEV (reference sequence).

The gene calls are TRBV14 and TRBJ2-7, with TRBD1 matching 7 bases. The CDR3 has 14 amino acids. Germline assignment: CDR1 SGHDN and CDR2 FVKESK. Germline trimming cut 4 bases from V and 4 bases from J; bases unmatched to any gene: 7. The CDR3 sequence: CASSLRDRSYEQYF. The CDR3 DNA follows: TGTGCCAGCAGCCTCCGGGACAGATCTTACGAGCAGTACTTC.

The rearrangement uses TRBV29-1 and TRBJ1-2; 9 bases match TRBD1. Germline CDR1 and CDR2: SQVTM and ANQGSEA. This CDR3 is 12 amino acids long. The V gene end was trimmed by 3 bases and the J gene end by 8 bases; junction bases not matched to a gene: 4. The CDR3 sequence is CSVEGQGGGYTF. DNA of the CDR3: TGCAGCGTTGAGGGACAGGGAGGAGGCTACACCTTC. Based on the CDR3 plus reference TRBV29-1 and TRBJ1-2, the full variable domain is SAVISQKPSRDICQRGTSLTIQCQVDSQVTMMFWYRQQPGQSLTLIATANQGSEATYESGFVIDKFPISRPNLTFSTLTVSNMSPEDSSIYLCSVEGQGGGYTFGSGTRLTVV.

Concerning this clone itself: Other DNA variants within this sample encode the same CDR3. The V gene is TRBV14, the J gene TRBJ2-7; tentative D call: TRBD2 (6 bases). CDR1 SGHDN and CDR2 FVKESK come from the germline V gene. Trimming stripped 3 bases from V and 2 bases from J, with 8 bases between. The CDR3 contains 13 residues. CDR3 sequence: CASSQGGAYEQYF. CDR3 nucleotide sequence: TGTGCCAGCAGCCAGGGGGGAGCCTACGAGCAGTACTTC.

The J gene is TRBJ2-3, the V gene TRBV7-1; 8 positions match TRBD2. TRBV7-1 is sorted into the ORF group, with uncertain function. V lost 3 bases, J lost 4 bases, and 15 bases stayed unmatched. The CDR3 totals 18 residues. CDR3 amino acids: CASSSPSGARGAADTQYF. CDR3 bases: TGTGCCAGCAGCTCCCCGTCGGGCGCGCGGGGGGCGGCAGATACGCAGTATTTT.

V gene TRBV7-6 combines with J gene TRBJ2-5, with TRBD2 identical over 7 bases. Germline V lookup: CDR1 SGHVS, CDR2 FNYEAQ. The V segment lost 1 base and the J segment 0 bases; nucleotides outside the gene matches: 8. This CDR3 region has 17 residues. CDR3 protein: CASSLGVVGGYQETQYF. The DNA of the CDR3 is TGTGCCAGCAGCTTAGGAGTAGTGGGGGGGTACCAAGAGACCCAGTACTTC.

The rearrangement uses TRBV5-1 and TRBJ1-2; no reliable D call. Germline loops: CDR1 SGHRS, CDR2 YFSETQ. The CDR3 contains 15 residues. V lost 5 bases and J lost 4, with 18 bases in between. Written as DNA, the CDR3 is TGCGCCAGCAGGGGAGACCCCCACGGCGGCTATGGCTACACCTTC. It is translated as CASRGDPHGGYGYTF.

The rearrangement links TRBV11-1 to TRBJ2-5; tentatively, D is TRBD2 (5 bases). The germline gives CDR1 SGHAT, CDR2 FQDESV (reference sequence). Trimming pared 5 bases from V and 4 bases from J, leaving 17 bases between. This CDR3 has 15 residues. The CDR3 nucleotides are TGTGCCAGCAGCAACAGAGGGCTCCGAAGAGAGACCCAGTACTTC. Its translation: CASSNRGLRRETQYF.

The chain has TRBV7-9 and TRBJ1-6; TRBD1 is a possible D gene (5 bases). Germline CDR1 and CDR2: SEHNR and FQNEAQ (reference sequence). This CDR3 has 13 amino acids. Between the trimmed V and J ends, which lost 5 bases and 8 bases, there was a span of 10 bases. CDR3 in DNA: TGTGCCAGCAGCCCACAGGCAGATTCACCCCTCCACTTT. This sequence encodes CASSPQADSPLHF.

The chain is built from TRBV18 and TRBJ2-1, with a tentative D call TRBD1 (5 bases). Trimming took off 6 bases at V and 2 bases at J, with 11 bases between the two ends. The CDR3 sequence is 14 residues long. The germline V gene encodes CDR1 KGHSH and CDR2 LQKENI. For the CDR3, the DNA is TGTGCCAGCTCTTTAGGGGCGCCCTACAATGAGCAGTTCTTC. It specifies CASSLGAPYNEQFF.

This clone has just a few counts. This sequence joins TRBV27 and TRBJ1-5; D unclear. Trimming shortened V by 7 bases and J by 4 bases, and 5 bases separated the two germline ends. Germline-derived CDR1 and CDR2 are MNHEY and SMNVEV (reference sequence). The CDR3 runs to 11 residues. CDR3 DNA sequence: TGTGCCAGCACTCTTAATCAGCCCCAGCATTTT. Its translation: CASTLNQPQHF.

The chain employs TRBV11-3 and TRBJ2-3, with 9 bases matching TRBD1. Per germline, CDR1 SGHNT and CDR2 YENEEA. The CDR3 has 13 residues. Trimming at V came to 8 bases and at J to 10 bases, leaving 10 bases not matched to a gene. The CDR3 loop reads CASRDRASFAQYF. DNA for the CDR3: TGTGCCAGCCGGGACAGGGCCTCGTTTGCGCAGTATTTT.

CDR3 nucleotides: TGTGCCAGCAGTGGGCAGGGGCTCCCGAACGAGCAGTACTTC. It encodes CASSGQGLPNEQYF. This chain joins TRBV9 and TRBJ2-7, with D possibly matching TRBD1 (6 bases). Germline V lookup: CDR1 SGDLS, CDR2 YYNGEE. The CDR3 totals 14 residues. V lost 5 bases, J lost 5 bases, and 17 bases lay in between. Combining the CDR3 with reference TRBV9 and TRBJ2-7 gives the whole variable domain DSGVTQTPKHLITATGQRVTLRCSPRSGDLSVYWYQQSLDQGLQFLIQYYNGEERAKGNILERFSAQQFPDLHSELNLSSLELGDSALYFCASSGQGLPNEQYFGPGTRLTVT.

In this sample, this clone turned up once. CDR3: CASSYSTVRYGYTF. The CDR3 coding sequence is TGTGCCAGCAGTTACTCGACAGTCCGCTATGGCTACACCTTC. V usage is TRBV6-6 and J usage is TRBJ1-2, with D possibly matching TRBD1 (5 bases). Looked up from germline, CDR1 is MNHNY and CDR2 is SVGAGI (reference sequence). CDR3 length: 14 residues. V shed 0 bases and J shed 4 bases, with 9 bases lying between them.

This rearrangement joins TRBV7-2 to TRBJ2-1; the match to TRBD1 covers 7 bases. The CDR3 runs to 16 residues. Germline V gene sequence: CDR1 SGHTA, CDR2 FQGNSA. The V segment lost 0 bases and the J segment 3 bases; nucleotides outside the gene matches: 5. The CDR3 region has the DNA TGTGCCAGCAGCTTAGCTTGGGACAGCTACTACAATGAGCAGTTCTTC. Its translation is CASSLAWDSYYNEQFF.

This clone was counted a few times. The CDR3 nucleotides are TGTGCCAGTGTGGAAGGGGGACCCTACAATGAGCAGTTCTTC. Translation gives CASVEGGPYNEQFF. This rearrangement joins TRBV2 to TRBJ2-1; a weak D match, TRBD1 (6 bases). Looked up from germline, CDR1 is SNHLY and CDR2 is FYNNEI. Trimming shortened V by 9 bases and J by 2 bases, and 14 bases separated the two germline ends. This CDR3 spans 14 amino acids.

The chain combines TRBV28 with TRBJ1-4, with D possibly being TRBD1 (5 bases). The germline V and J ends were trimmed by 1 base and 8 bases, with 20 bases remaining between them. This CDR3 spans 17 amino acids. CDR1 and CDR2 (germline): MDHEN, SYDVKM. Written as DNA, the CDR3 is TGTGCCAGCAGTTTATCGGGGGGTAGGCTGGGAGACGAAAAACTGTTTTTT. It yields the protein CASSLSGGRLGDEKLFF.

V gene TRBV7-9 combines with J gene TRBJ1-4, with 9 positions matching TRBD1. The germline gives CDR1 SEHNR, CDR2 FQNEAQ (reference sequence). V gave up 4 bases and J gave up 2 bases; unmatched junction bases: 5. This CDR3 is built from 16 residues. Here the CDR3 DNA reads TGTGCCAGCAGCTCTACCGGGACAGGGACTAATGAAAAACTGTTTTTT. Translating gives CASSSTGTGTNEKLFF.

This sequence joins TRBV9 and TRBJ2-3; TRBD2 aligns across 10 bases. V lost 0 bases and J lost 1; bases outside the gene matches: 5. Germline V gene lookup returns CDR1 SGDLS and CDR2 YYNGEE. The CDR3 length is 17 residues. DNA of the CDR3: TGTGCCAGCAGCGTAGTAGCGGGGGGCCCCCGCACAGATACGCAGTATTTT. This encodes CASSVVAGGPRTDTQYF.

The CDR3 nucleotides read TGTGCCAGCAGCGCGGGACAGGGAACGTACAATGAGCAGTTCTTC. It specifies CASSAGQGTYNEQFF. V is TRBV5-6 and J is TRBJ2-1; 9 nucleotides align to TRBD1. V was clipped by 4 bases and J by 4 bases; unmatched bases: 6. The CDR3 consists of 15 residues. Germline V CDR1 and CDR2: SGHDT, YYEEEE.

This clone was seen once. This chain joins TRBV6-6 and TRBJ2-3; the D gene is possibly TRBD2 (6 bases). CDR3 length: 16 amino acids. V lost 2 bases and J 0 bases, leaving 12 bases between the germline ends. Germline CDR1 and CDR2: MNHNY and SVGAGI (reference sequence). This chain's CDR3 is CASSYPPGTSTDTQYF. As DNA, the CDR3 is TGTGCCAGCAGTTACCCGCCAGGGACTAGCACAGATACGCAGTATTTT.

The chain has TRBV7-2 and TRBJ2-7, with 11 bases matching TRBD2. The CDR3 is 14 amino acids. The germline V gene encodes CDR1 SGHTA and CDR2 FQGNSA. The V gene end was trimmed by 5 bases and the J gene end by 4 bases; junction bases not matched to a gene: 4. The CDR3 region is CASSRSGGEYEQYF. CDR3 bases: TGTGCCAGCAGCCGTAGCGGGGGGGAGTACGAGCAGTACTTC.

This chain links TRBV9 with TRBJ1-4, with 7 bases aligning to TRBD1. J gave up 4 bases and V 2 bases, and 2 bases lay outside the gene matches. The CDR3 is 14 amino acids. Germline V gene data show CDR1 as SGDLS and CDR2 as YYNGEE. Here the CDR3 DNA reads TGTGCCAGCAGCGTCGGGACAGTTAATGAAAAACTGTTTTTT. Protein sequence: CASSVGTVNEKLFF.

This clone occurred once. This chain uses TRBV7-2 with TRBJ2-6; D call uncertain. V was cut by 0 bases and J by 1 base, with 7 bases left in between. Germline V lookup: CDR1 SGHTA, CDR2 FQGNSA. The CDR3 covers 16 residues. Here the CDR3 reads CASSLAGRSGANVLTF. DNA of the CDR3: TGTGCCAGCAGCTTAGCGGGCAGGTCTGGGGCCAACGTCCTGACTTTC. Variable domain in full (rest from reference TRBV7-2 and TRBJ2-6): GAGVSQSPSNKVTEKGKDVELRCDPISGHTALYWYRQSLGQGLEFLIYFQGNSAPDKSGLPSDRFSAERTGGSVSTLTIQRTQQEDSAVYLCASSLAGRSGANVLTFGAGSRLTVL.

This chain joins TRBV4-3 and TRBJ2-7, with TRBD1 as a possible D gene (6 bases). With 1 base removed from V and 3 bases from J, the gap between germline ends came to 19 bases. Per the germline V gene, CDR1 is LGHNA and CDR2 is YSLEER. This CDR3 is built from 17 residues. The CDR3 DNA reads as TGCGCCAGCAGCCAAGGGACCGGGACATCGAAAGGCTACGAGCAGTACTTC. Protein: CASSQGTGTSKGYEQYF.